This is a list of T cell receptor beta chains from one sample in a study of tumor-infiltrating lymphocytes in primary liver carcinoma. TCRdb re-analysed the multiplex PCR reads in MiXCR, keeping a single row per CDR3 protein. The sample has about 66,000 distinct CDR3 sequences; about two thirds are singletons. Input material: liver tumor tissue from sampling region 4. Receptors originate from a man in his forties or fifties with primary liver carcinoma and hepatitis B virus infection. The CDR3 runs from the conserved cysteine through the conserved F or W.

j_gene,v_gene,CDR3aa
TRBJ2-1,TRBV11-3,CASSLGASTNEQFF
TRBJ2-4,TRBV12-3/TRBV12-4,CASSLWGGADIVKNNQYF
TRBJ2-7,TRBV6-6,CAGSYGTGDREYYF
TRBJ2-5,TRBV20-1,CSARTGGEETQYF
TRBJ2-2,TRBV11-2,CASSLLGANTGELFF
TRBJ2-1,TRBV7-2,CTSSLVGGTAGNEQFF
TRBJ2-2,TRBV5-6,CAGSLETAPNTGELFF
TRBJ1-2,TRBV2,CASSYVRDGYTF
TRBJ2-1,TRBV29-1,CSARTGGNEQFF
TRBJ2-5,TRBV6-6,CPSIFPNRAETQYF
TRBJ1-1,TRBV4-1,CASSQVNVRYTGAFF
TRBJ2-1,TRBV7-9,CASSLGNIGDEQFF
TRBJ2-1,TRBV12-3/TRBV12-4,CASSFWGSPYNEKFF
TRBJ2-7,TRBV11-2,CASSQTGGSYKQYF